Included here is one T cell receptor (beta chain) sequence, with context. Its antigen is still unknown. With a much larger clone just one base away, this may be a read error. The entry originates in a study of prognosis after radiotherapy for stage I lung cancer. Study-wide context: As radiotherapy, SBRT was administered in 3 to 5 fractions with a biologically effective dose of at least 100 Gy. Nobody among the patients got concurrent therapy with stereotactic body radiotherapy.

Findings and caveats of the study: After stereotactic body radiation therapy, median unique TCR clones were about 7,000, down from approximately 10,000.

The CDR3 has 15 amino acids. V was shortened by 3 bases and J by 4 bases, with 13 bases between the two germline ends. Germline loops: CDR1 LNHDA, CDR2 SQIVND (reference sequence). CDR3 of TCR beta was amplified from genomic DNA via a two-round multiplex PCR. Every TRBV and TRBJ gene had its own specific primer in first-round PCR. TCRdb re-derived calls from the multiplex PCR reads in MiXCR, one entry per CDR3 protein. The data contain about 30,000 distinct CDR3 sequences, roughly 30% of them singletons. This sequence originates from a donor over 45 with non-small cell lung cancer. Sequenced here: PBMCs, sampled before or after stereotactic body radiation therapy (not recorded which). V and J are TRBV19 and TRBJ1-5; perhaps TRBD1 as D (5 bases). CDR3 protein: CASSIRGARNQPQHF. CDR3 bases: TGTGCCAGTAGTATCCGAGGGGCGAGAAATCAGCCCCAGCATTTT.